This paragraph reports one T cell receptor (beta chain). Amplification of TCR beta CDR3 regions was performed using RNA transcripts as template. TCR CDR3 underwent first-round RT-PCR with the HTBI primer set. TCRdb analysed the multiplex PCR reads with MiXCR anew, one entry per CDR3 protein. Of approximately 740,000 distinct CDR3 sequences in the sample, around 13% were seen once. The CDR3 has 15 amino acids. CDR1 is SGHNT, CDR2 YYREEE, per germline (reference sequence). V was shortened by 4 bases and J by 1 base, with 15 bases between the two germline ends. The sample comes from a study of T cells in Graves' hyperthyroidism and ophthalmopathy.

Sequencing used blood. This chain links TRBV5-4 with TRBJ2-7; D may be TRBD1 (6 bases). The receptor was isolated from a woman aged 18-29 years with Graves' hyperthyroidism. CDR3 amino acids: CASSHTGSFSYEQYF. Here the CDR3 DNA reads TGTGCCAGCAGCCATACAGGGAGTTTTTCCTACGAGCAGTACTTC.